The source of this T cell receptor (beta chain) is a study of blood T cells in healthy people across ages. The authors ran a second PCR of about 6 to 11 cycles using a sample-barcoded 5' primer and a J-beta primer mix. MiXCR, run by TCRdb on the 5' RACE reads, gives a single entry per CDR3 protein. The sample includes 1.8 million or so distinct CDR3 sequences, more than 35% seen only once; the top ten take approximately 22%. The V end was cut by 0 bases, the J end by 9 bases, with 19 bases between. This CDR3 contains 16 residues. Germline assignment: CDR1 LGHDT and CDR2 YNNKEL (reference sequence). The J gene is TRBJ2-3, the V gene TRBV3-1, with D perhaps TRBD2 (5 bases). The sequenced material came from blood. The source is a human donor in good health. DNA of the CDR3: TGTGCCAGCAGCCAAGAAATTGAGAGGGTTCTGGGGACGCAGTATTTT. This gives the protein CASSQEIERVLGTQYF.